A selection of T cell receptor beta chains follows, all from one sample in a study of T cell responses to AZD1222 COVID-19 vaccine. Clones were read by immunoSEQ multiplex PCR, and TCRdb kept only the in-frame ones, dropping some. The data contain 180,000 or so clones, approximately 90% of them singletons. The sequenced sample was peripheral blood, obtained 28 days after the second AZD1222 dose. These TCRs come from an adult who received the AZD1222 COVID-19 vaccine. Both conserved end residues are trimmed from each CDR3.

TRBV29-1	TRBJ2-1	SVEPHIYNEQF
TRBV2	TRBJ2-3	ASSPPRGTDTQY
TRBV12-3/TRBV12-4	TRBJ1-1	ASSLGMATEAF
TRBV6-5	TRBJ2-7	ASSRQDPYEQY
TRBV7-9	TRBJ1-4	ASSLGRGATNEKLF
TRBV6-6	TRBJ1-3	ASCRVSSPSSGNTIY
TRBV5-5	TRBJ1-2	ASSPDRVNYGYT
TRBV6-6	TRBJ2-3	ASSSLGQGPTDTQY
TRBV5-1	TRBJ2-7	ASSLEAAFGEQY
TRBV5-4	TRBJ1-2	ASSPDRLVNGYT
TRBV6-5	TRBJ1-5	ASSDRGQNNQPQH
TRBV19	TRBJ1-1	ASSMRGNTEAF
TRBV4-1	TRBJ1-2	ASSQGEGRPLRYT
TRBV7-2	TRBJ2-3	ASSYGAGQDTQY
TRBV7-8	TRBJ1-1	ASRSVAANTEAF
TRBV4-2	TRBJ2-1	ASSQDPSGGANEQF
TRBV27	TRBJ1-2	ASSGGLGRGYT
TRBV14	TRBJ1-2	ASSQDRSGGYT
TRBV19	TRBJ2-2	ASSMWDPGTGELF
TRBV7-9	TRBJ1-1	ASSRDRVVTEAF
TRBV2	TRBJ1-5	ASMERQTHQPQH
TRBV7-9	TRBJ1-2	ASSVRGPSLVGYT
TRBV11-2	TRBJ2-7	ASSLVQRGLGYEQY
TRBV12-5	TRBJ2-5	ASGLKLAGAGETQY
TRBV29-1	TRBJ2-5	SVGEGVPGN